Reported below is one T cell receptor beta chain. Germline V lookup: CDR1 SQVTM, CDR2 ANQGSEA. V gave up 5 bases and J gave up 7 bases, with 17 bases separating them. CDR3 length: 14 residues. This sample is part of a study of cytomegalovirus exposure and HLA in healthy donors. Primers for the PCR totalled 60 Vbeta and 13 Jbeta. Method: immunoSEQ multiplex PCR; TCRdb's copy keeps in-frame clones and lacks some. The table shows some 160,000 clones, with 65% to 80% occurring only once. J is TRBJ1-4 and V is TRBV29-1; a possible D gene is TRBD1 (6 bases). The sample taken for sequencing was PBMCs. The clonotype was recovered from a woman in her twenties or thirties in good health and CMV-seronegative. The CDR3 sequence: CSVLMGGAPEKLFF. The CDR3, as DNA: TGCAGCGTTCTGATGGGGGGGGCTCCTGAAAAACTGTTTTTT.